Listed below are T cell receptor beta chains from one sample, sequenced in a study of cytomegalovirus exposure and HLA in healthy donors. Profiling relied on immunoSEQ multiplex PCR, and the TCRdb table lists in-frame clones only, not all of them. The sample records some 210,000 clones, about four fifths being singletons. The material sequenced was PBMCs. These TCRs come from a woman in her forties or fifties in good health and CMV-seropositive. Both conserved end residues are part of each CDR3. The D gene is left open where the match is weak. Size is stated for part of the rows, as once, few or many counts, or as a class when the clone is expanded.

TRBV4-1,TRBJ2-5,NA,TRBD1,CASSQDRGRETQYF,TGCGCCAGCAGCCAAGACAGGGGGCGAGAGACCCAGTACTTC
TRBV7-3,TRBJ1-1,NA,TRBD1,CASSLILGGTGWMNTEAFF,TGTGCCAGCAGCTTAATTCTAGGGGGGACAGGGTGGATGAACACTGAAGCTTTCTTT
TRBV30,TRBJ1-2,NA,TRBD1,CAWSAGTVINYGYTF,TGTGCCTGGAGTGCAGGGACAGTAATTAACTATGGCTACACCTTC
TRBV10-3,TRBJ1-5,NA,TRBD1,CAIQPGGQGNQPQHF,TGTGCCATCCAGCCAGGGGGACAGGGGAATCAGCCCCAGCATTTT
TRBV5-1,TRBJ2-7,NA,TRBD2,CASSLEASGGHFGSEQYF,TGCGCCAGCAGCTTGGAGGCTAGCGGGGGACACTTCGGTTCCGAGCAGTACTTC
TRBV7-9,TRBJ1-2,NA,TRBD1,CASSLDGTGFGYTF,TGTGCCAGCAGCTTAGACGGGACAGGGTTTGGCTACACCTTC
TRBV19,TRBJ2-7,once,TRBD2,CASGLAGDSYEQYF,TGTGCCAGTGGGCTAGCGGGGGACTCCTACGAGCAGTACTTC
TRBV9,TRBJ2-3,NA,NA,CASSVAGPNTQYF,TGTGCCAGCAGCGTAGCTGGGCCAAATACGCAGTATTTT
TRBV10-1,TRBJ1-1,NA,NA,CASSEGVNTEAFF,TGCGCCAGCAGTGAGGGAGTGAACACTGAAGCTTTCTTT
TRBV19,TRBJ1-6,NA,NA,CASSKAREYNSPLHF,TGTGCCAGTAGTAAAGCTCGGGAGTATAATTCACCCCTCCACTTT
TRBV5-6,TRBJ1-2,NA,TRBD1,CASSWDRSDYGYTF,TGTGCCAGCAGCTGGGACAGGTCAGACTATGGCTACACCTTC
TRBV7-9,TRBJ1-2,NA,NA,CASSLGQGHTF,TGTGCCAGCAGCTTAGGGCAGGGGCACACCTTC
TRBV6-5,TRBJ1-4,NA,TRBD1,CASSFFGTVSEKLFF,TGTGCCAGCAGTTTTTTCGGGACAGTTAGTGAAAAACTGTTTTTT
TRBV29-1,TRBJ2-1,once,TRBD2,CSVEDWTRHNNEQFF,TGCAGCGTTGAAGATTGGACTAGACACAACAATGAGCAGTTCTTC
TRBV5-8,TRBJ2-7,NA,TRBD1,CASSFPDRASMDEQYF,TGTGCCAGCAGCTTCCCCGACAGGGCATCTATGGACGAGCAGTACTTC
TRBV19,TRBJ2-1,NA,TRBD2,CASSIPPGRGGYNEQFF,TGTGCCAGTAGTATACCCCCGGGGCGGGGGGGCTACAATGAGCAGTTCTTC
TRBV7-9,TRBJ1-1,NA,NA,CASSLLVGDTEAFF,TGTGCCAGCAGCTTACTAGTAGGGGACACTGAAGCTTTCTTT
TRBV5-1,TRBJ2-5,once,NA,CASSAGAAGIETQYF,TGCGCCAGCAGCGCGGGTGCCGCGGGAATCGAGACCCAGTACTTC
TRBV6-5,TRBJ1-2,NA,TRBD1,CASSTGTGTYGYTF,TGTGCCAGCAGTACCGGGACAGGGACCTATGGCTACACCTTC
TRBV9,TRBJ2-5,NA,NA,CASSPEGGLRETQYF,TGTGCCAGCAGCCCCGAGGGGGGACTAAGGGAGACCCAGTACTTC
TRBV27,TRBJ1-1,once,NA,CASSFAGWNTEAFF,TGTGCCAGCAGTTTCGCAGGGTGGAACACTGAAGCTTTCTTT
TRBV7-2,TRBJ1-4,NA,NA,CASSPAGEKLFF,TGTGCCAGCAGTCCTGCGGGGGAAAAACTGTTTTTT
TRBV5-4,TRBJ2-7,NA,NA,CASSSPRGGDYEQYF,TGTGCCAGCAGCTCCCCTCGAGGGGGGGACTACGAGCAGTACTTC
TRBV6-6,TRBJ1-5,NA,TRBD1,CASSYGTGNQPQHF,TGTGCCAGCAGTTACGGGACAGGGAATCAGCCCCAGCATTTT
TRBV4-3,TRBJ2-4,NA,TRBD1,CASSQRGQVKFAGKNIQYF,TGCGCCAGCAGCCAAAGGGGACAGGTAAAGTTTGCTGGCAAAAACATTCAGTACTTC
TRBV7-9,TRBJ1-2,NA,NA,CASSSLGNDGGNHGYTF,TGTGCCAGCAGTTCGTTGGGAAACGACGGGGGAAACCATGGCTACACCTTC
TRBV6-5,TRBJ1-2,NA,TRBD1,CASSYGDRRFYGYTF,TGTGCCAGCAGTTACGGGGACAGACGATTCTATGGCTACACCTTC
TRBV10-3,TRBJ2-7,few,NA,CAISEGSFEQYF,TGTGCCATCAGTGAGGGTAGTTTCGAGCAGTACTTC
TRBV19,TRBJ1-1,few,TRBD1,CASRGQEVTEAFF,TGTGCCAGTAGGGGACAGGAGGTCACTGAAGCTTTCTTT
TRBV6-5,TRBJ1-2,NA,TRBD1,CASSYSRTGRNYGYTF,TGTGCCAGCAGTTACTCTCGGACAGGGAGGAACTATGGCTACACCTTC
TRBV9,TRBJ1-4,NA,NA,CASSGGTRNEKLFF,TGTGCCAGCAGCGGGGGCACACGGAATGAAAAACTGTTTTTT
TRBV7-9,TRBJ1-5,NA,NA,CASSSPGESNQPQHF,TGTGCCAGCAGCAGCCCAGGCGAGAGCAATCAGCCCCAGCATTTT
TRBV9,TRBJ1-3,NA,TRBD1,CASSGGLRLGQGREHTIYF,TGTGCCAGCAGCGGGGGGTTGCGACTCGGACAGGGGCGAGAACACACCATATATTTT
TRBV19,TRBJ1-2,NA,NA,CASSIVHRPGGTYGYTF,TGTGCCAGTAGTATTGTTCACCGACCCGGAGGGACCTATGGCTACACCTTC
TRBV7-9,TRBJ2-7,NA,NA,CASSLGKALSYEQYF,TGTGCCAGCAGCTTAGGCAAAGCGTTATCCTACGAGCAGTACTTC
TRBV4-1,TRBJ1-2,NA,NA,CASSPRLGFRGGYTF,TGCGCCAGCAGCCCAAGACTGGGGTTCAGGGGAGGCTACACCTTC
TRBV9,TRBJ2-7,NA,TRBD2,CASSGGGSYEQYF,TGTGCCAGCAGCGGGGGGGGTTCGTACGAGCAGTACTTC
TRBV5-1,TRBJ1-2,NA,TRBD1,CASSSGQALPNYGYTF,TGCGCCAGCAGCTCAGGACAGGCCCTACCTAACTATGGCTACACCTTC
TRBV5-6,TRBJ2-2,few,NA,CASSLQNTGELFF,TGTGCCAGCAGCTTACAGAACACCGGGGAGCTGTTTTTT
TRBV2,TRBJ2-7,NA,NA,CASSYGGGGYEQYF,TGTGCCAGCAGTTACGGTGGCGGTGGCTACGAGCAGTACTTC
TRBV28,TRBJ1-5,NA,NA,CASIAQGHSNQPQHF,TGTGCCAGCATAGCCCAGGGCCATAGCAATCAGCCCCAGCATTTT
TRBV19,TRBJ1-2,NA,NA,CASTQGTNSNYGYTF,TGTGCCAGTACCCAGGGGACGAATTCGAACTATGGCTACACCTTC
TRBV5-6,TRBJ2-2,NA,NA,CASSRDGPHRIGTGELFF,TGTGCCAGCAGCCGCGACGGGCCCCACAGGATCGGCACCGGGGAGCTGTTTTTT